This T cell receptor (beta chain) was profiled in a study of beta chain features in type 1 diabetes (dated by TCRdb to the late 2010s). In the study overall: Patients and healthy donors did not differ in mean age, gender distribution, total cell number or subset yield. A total of roughly 100 million sorted cells were examined across all samples, and a strong correlation was observed between cell number per subset and RNA yield. The study compared TCRB repertoires of sorted circulating CD4+ T cell subsets between recently diagnosed type 1 diabetes patients and matched healthy donors. Regulatory and stem cell-like memory subsets were isolated from only 8 patients and roughly eight healthy donors, whereas naive and central memory subsets came from all 30 or so donors. Broader findings and caveats from the paper: Because cDNA rather than genomic DNA was sequenced, highly expressing activated cells could have been over-represented, although no difference in activation and CD3 levels was found between groups. Naive, central memory and regulatory TCRB repertoires appeared to be more alike among patients than among healthy donors. In all four CD4+ subsets, TCRB CDR3 length was moderately but significantly shorter in type 1 diabetes patients. At VDJ recombination sites, type 1 diabetes patients had fewer insertions and more deleted nucleotides, which implies abnormalities in thymic rearrangement. Shorter templates might be favored by PCR, yet because patient and control samples were amplified and corrected together, any such skew would affect both groups equally. Because small numbers of individuals were included in the HLA sub-analyses, any influence of HLA type on TCRB rearrangement was left unresolved.

The High Capacity cDNA Reverse Transcription Kit was used to reverse transcribe all of the isolated RNA, meaning that expressed TCRB transcripts were what got sequenced. Deep immunoSEQ sequencing was performed on naive, central memory and regulatory T cell samples, with an average of about 3.6 million total reads per sample. Sorted cells were lysed in RLT buffer and RNA was extracted with DNase-treated RNeasy Micro or Mini kits, depending on cell number. Each cell subset was processed separately to prevent cross-contamination, with patient and healthy donor samples processed together. TCRB sequences were amplified from cDNA with the immunoSEQ multiplex PCR, producing 87-bp fragments spanning the CDR3 region. Sequencing of the amplicons was done on the Illumina HiSeq platform. The original pipeline was this. PCR bias was computationally corrected using synthetic template baselines, reads within Hamming distance 2 were collapsed, and singletons that could not be merged were discarded. Reads were aligned to IMGT to assign V, D and J genes, CDR3 length, and insertions or deletions at six rearrangement sites. Within each subset, clonotype counts were normalized to the number of sorted cells before true diversity and Gini coefficients were calculated with the tcR R package. The overlap coefficient, calculated on TCRB nucleotide sequences, was used to measure repertoire sharing. Here the immuneACCESS table is served through TCRdb, limited to in-frame sequences with V and J called. Missing clones are a known gap in these copies; in checked studies unresolved V genes cover under half, and the rest lacks a known reason. The D gene and trimming were derived from the DNA, and the V and J assignments and clone size from that table. Here the sample has over 150,000 clones; approximately 10% occur a single time. The biggest ten clones account for 0.45% to 0.5% of the sample.

A single peripheral blood draw of 95 to 150 mL on average was collected from each donor into heparinised tubes. A BD FACSAria II and a panel including CD45RO, CCR7, CD25, CD127, CD95 and CD27 were used to sort naive, central memory, regulatory and stem cell-like memory CD4+ T cells. A purity above 95% was achieved for all sorted populations. PBMCs were isolated immediately by Lymphoprep density gradient centrifugation and stained directly without culture. Samples were stained and sorted in pairs, with one healthy donor and one patient per experiment, so that batch effects were minimized. Points on this clone: Its antigen is unknown. Base qualities are not recorded, but no much larger clone differs from it by a single base.

From its cysteine to its phenylalanine, the CDR3 spans 20 amino acids. Only CDR3 DNA remains: 60 bases, in frame from the first base. According to the germline V gene (reference sequence), CDR1 reads LNHNV and CDR2 reads YYDKDF. V is cut back by 2 bases and J by 3 bases, with 12 bases in the junction unmatched. Sequencing was done on a sample of central memory CD4+ T cells from blood. The source is a young man with type 1 diabetes. The rearranged chain carries TRBV15 and TRBJ2-2, with 13 bases aligning to TRBD2. The CDR3: CATSRSPTLAGGRDTGELFF. The bases read TGTGCCACCAGCAGATCTCCCACACTAGCGGGAGGGCGTGACACCGGGGAGCTGTTTTTT.